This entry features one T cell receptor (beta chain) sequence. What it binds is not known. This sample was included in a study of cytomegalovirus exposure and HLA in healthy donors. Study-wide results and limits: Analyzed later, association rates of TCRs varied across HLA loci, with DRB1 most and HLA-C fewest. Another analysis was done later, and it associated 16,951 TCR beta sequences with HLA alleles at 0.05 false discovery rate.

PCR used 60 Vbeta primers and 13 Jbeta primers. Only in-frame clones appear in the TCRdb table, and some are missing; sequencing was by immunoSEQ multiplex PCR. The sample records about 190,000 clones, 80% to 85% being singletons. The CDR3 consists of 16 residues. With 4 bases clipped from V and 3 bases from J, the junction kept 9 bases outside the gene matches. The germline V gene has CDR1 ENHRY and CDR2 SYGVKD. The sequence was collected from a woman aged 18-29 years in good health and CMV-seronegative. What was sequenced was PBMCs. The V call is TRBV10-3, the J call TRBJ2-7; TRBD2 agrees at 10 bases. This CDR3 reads CAISAGLAGGVYEQYF. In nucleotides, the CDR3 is TGTGCCATCAGTGCTGGGTTAGCGGGAGGAGTCTACGAGCAGTACTTC.